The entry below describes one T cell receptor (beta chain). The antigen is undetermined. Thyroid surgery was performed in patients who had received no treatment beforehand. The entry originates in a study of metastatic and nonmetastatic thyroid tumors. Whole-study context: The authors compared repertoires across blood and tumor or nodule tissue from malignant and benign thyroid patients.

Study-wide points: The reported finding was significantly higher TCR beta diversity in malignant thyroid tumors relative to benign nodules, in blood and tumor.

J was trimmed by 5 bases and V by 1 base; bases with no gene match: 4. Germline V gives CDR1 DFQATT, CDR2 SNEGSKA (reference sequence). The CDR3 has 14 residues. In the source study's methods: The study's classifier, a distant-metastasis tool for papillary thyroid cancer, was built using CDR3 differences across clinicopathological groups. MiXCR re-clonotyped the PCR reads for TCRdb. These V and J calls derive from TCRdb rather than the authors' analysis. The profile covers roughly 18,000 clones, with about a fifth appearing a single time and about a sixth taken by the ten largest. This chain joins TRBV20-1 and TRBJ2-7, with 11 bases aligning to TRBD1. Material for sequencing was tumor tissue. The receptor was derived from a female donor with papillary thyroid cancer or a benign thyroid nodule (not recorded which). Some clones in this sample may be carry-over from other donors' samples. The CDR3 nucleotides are TGCAGTGCTAGAGTAAGGACAGGGGGCAACGAGCAGTACTTC. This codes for CSARVRTGGNEQYF.